A selection of T cell receptor beta chains follows, all from one sample in a study of PD-L1 blockade in urothelial cancer. Clones were sequenced by immunoSEQ multiplex PCR, and TCRdb holds only the in-frame ones, with some missing. The data contain under 95,000 clones, roughly 84% of them seen just once; the ten biggest clones take up 2% to 2.5%. This specimen was PBMCs, taken around atezolizumab (anti-PD-L1) treatment. Receptor source: a man in his sixties with urothelial cancer. Each CDR3 is given with its conserved first and last residue. Fields, in order: clone size, V gene, D gene, J gene, CDR3 DNA, CDR3 protein. The D gene is left open where the match is weak. Rows give clone size only sometimes, using once, few, many, or a class for an expanded clone.

.	TRBV7-9	.	TRBJ1-1	TGTGCCAGCAGCTTCCAGGCTGAGAACACTGAAGCTTTCTTT	CASSFQAENTEAFF
.	TRBV25-1	.	TRBJ2-1	TGTGCCAGCAGTGCTATTGGTGCCGGGGATGAGCAGTTCTTC	CASSAIGAGDEQFF
.	TRBV7-3	TRBD1	TRBJ2-3	TGTGCCAGCAGCTTAGCCGGACAGGGAGGCACAGATACGCAGTATTTT	CASSLAGQGGTDTQYF
.	TRBV19	.	TRBJ1-3	TGTGCCAGTAAAGAACAGGGTTCTGGAAACACCATATATTTT	CASKEQGSGNTIYF
.	TRBV30	.	TRBJ1-1	TGTGCCTGGACCAGGAACACTGAAGCTTTCTTT	CAWTRNTEAFF
.	TRBV7-9	.	TRBJ2-3	TGTGCCAGCAGCCCTACAGATACGCAGTATTTT	CASSPTDTQYF
.	TRBV10-3	TRBD1	TRBJ2-7	TGTGCCATCAACAACGGACAGGGGGGTTACGAGCAGTACTTC	CAINNGQGGYEQYF
few	TRBV2	.	TRBJ1-2	TGTGCCAGCAGTAGCCGACAGGACCTGGGCTACACCTTC	CASSSRQDLGYTF
.	TRBV15	.	TRBJ2-5	TGTGCCACCAGCAGAGATCAAGGAGGAGAGACCCAGTACTTC	CATSRDQGGETQYF
.	TRBV6-1	TRBD1	TRBJ2-7	TGTGCCAGCAGTGAGGCCGGGACAGGGGGTATCCAGCAGTACTTC	CASSEAGTGGIQQYF
.	TRBV19	.	TRBJ1-2	TGTGCCAGTAGTATCGCATTTACAGGTTTTCTCGGCTACACCTTC	CASSIAFTGFLGYTF